This T cell receptor (beta chain) was identified during a study of T-cell reconstitution after alpha-beta-depleted transplantation in children. The CDR3 loop spans 12 amino acids. Between the trimmed V and J ends, which lost 5 bases and 1 base, there was a span of 9 bases. The germline V gene has CDR1 SQVTM and CDR2 ANQGSEA. A library of TCRbeta sequences, prepared with unique molecular identifiers, was generated. Using its own MiXCR run on the PCR reads, TCRdb lists one record per CDR3 protein. The profile covers about 470,000 distinct CDR3 sequences, with 43% appearing a single time and 27% taken by the ten largest.

The origin of this receptor is a girl aged 2 to 10 with aplastic anemia, due to receive a stem cell transplant. The sample was PBMCs, taken before TCRalphabeta/CD19-depleted stem cell transplant. The V call is TRBV29-1, the J call TRBJ2-7, with D possibly being TRBD1 or TRBD2 (5 bases each). The CDR3 sequence is CSVRGRSYEQYF. The CDR3 DNA reads as TGCAGCGTTCGGGGCAGATCCTACGAGCAGTACTTC.